This entry concerns a single T cell receptor (beta chain). The sample comes from a study of blood T cells in healthy people across ages. Together with a sample-barcoded 5' primer, a J-beta primer mix was included in a second PCR lasting roughly 6 to 12 cycles. Every cDNA molecule carried a tag from a template-switch adaptor bearing 12 random nucleotides. TCRdb independently ran MiXCR on the 5' RACE reads; one entry per CDR3 protein. The sample consists of roughly 1.5 million distinct CDR3 sequences, approximately 39% of them appearing once. Trimming pared 3 bases from V and 0 bases from J, leaving 15 bases between. The CDR3 extends over 16 amino acids. The germline V gene has CDR1 SGHDT and CDR2 YYEEEE.

The sequence came from a woman aged 18-29 years in good health. This sequence joins TRBV5-6 and TRBJ1-2, with D tentatively TRBD1 (5 bases). What was sequenced was blood. The CDR3: CASSSNPGEANYGYTF. The CDR3 DNA follows: TGTGCCAGCAGCTCCAACCCGGGGGAAGCTAACTATGGCTACACCTTC.